The clone carrying this T cell receptor (beta chain) was found once. V lost 5 bases and J lost 0, with 10 bases in between. In germline, CDR1 is LGHNT, CDR2 FRNRAP. CDR3 length: 14 residues. The data stem from a study of T cell responses to AZD1222 COVID-19 vaccine. Assay: immunoSEQ multiplex PCR; the TCRdb copy retains only in-frame clones and omits some. This table has 65,000 to 85,000 clones, roughly 85% appearing once. The receptor was derived from an adult in good health. V gene TRBV12-5 combines with J gene TRBJ1-1; no firm D call. The starting material was peripheral blood, obtained on day 0 of AZD1222 vaccination. For the CDR3, the DNA is TGTGCTAGTGGTCGCTACGGGCTGAACACTGAAGCTTTCTTT. The encoded protein is CASGRYGLNTEAFF.